The TCR beta chain described here comes from a study of T cell responses to AZD1222 COVID-19 vaccine. At the level of the study: Researchers grouped second doses given at about 4 or about 12 weeks into one pool. Study outcomes and limitations: Targets within unmutated variant regions were reportedly found for nearly half of spike-specific TCRs. Donors skewed white British and female; clonal diversity was possibly underestimated. After the peak T cell response, and only then, were repertoires sampled.

Sequencing was performed with immunoSEQ multiplex PCR; in TCRdb, only in-frame clones are kept and a portion is missing. The sample records some 130,000 clones, around 90% being singletons. About this clone: Its target is unknown.

The sequence derives from an adult in good health. Specimen: peripheral blood, collected on day 0 of AZD1222 vaccination.

CDR3 bases: TGTGCCAGCAGCTTAGCAGGGACAGGGAGGTCATACGAGCAGTACTTC. It is translated as CASSLAGTGRSYEQYF. J is TRBJ2-7 and V is TRBV7-6, with 9 bases lining up with TRBD1. This CDR3 comprises 16 residues. Germline values: CDR1 SGHVS, CDR2 FNYEAQ. V was clipped by 0 bases and J by 4 bases; unmatched bases: 7.